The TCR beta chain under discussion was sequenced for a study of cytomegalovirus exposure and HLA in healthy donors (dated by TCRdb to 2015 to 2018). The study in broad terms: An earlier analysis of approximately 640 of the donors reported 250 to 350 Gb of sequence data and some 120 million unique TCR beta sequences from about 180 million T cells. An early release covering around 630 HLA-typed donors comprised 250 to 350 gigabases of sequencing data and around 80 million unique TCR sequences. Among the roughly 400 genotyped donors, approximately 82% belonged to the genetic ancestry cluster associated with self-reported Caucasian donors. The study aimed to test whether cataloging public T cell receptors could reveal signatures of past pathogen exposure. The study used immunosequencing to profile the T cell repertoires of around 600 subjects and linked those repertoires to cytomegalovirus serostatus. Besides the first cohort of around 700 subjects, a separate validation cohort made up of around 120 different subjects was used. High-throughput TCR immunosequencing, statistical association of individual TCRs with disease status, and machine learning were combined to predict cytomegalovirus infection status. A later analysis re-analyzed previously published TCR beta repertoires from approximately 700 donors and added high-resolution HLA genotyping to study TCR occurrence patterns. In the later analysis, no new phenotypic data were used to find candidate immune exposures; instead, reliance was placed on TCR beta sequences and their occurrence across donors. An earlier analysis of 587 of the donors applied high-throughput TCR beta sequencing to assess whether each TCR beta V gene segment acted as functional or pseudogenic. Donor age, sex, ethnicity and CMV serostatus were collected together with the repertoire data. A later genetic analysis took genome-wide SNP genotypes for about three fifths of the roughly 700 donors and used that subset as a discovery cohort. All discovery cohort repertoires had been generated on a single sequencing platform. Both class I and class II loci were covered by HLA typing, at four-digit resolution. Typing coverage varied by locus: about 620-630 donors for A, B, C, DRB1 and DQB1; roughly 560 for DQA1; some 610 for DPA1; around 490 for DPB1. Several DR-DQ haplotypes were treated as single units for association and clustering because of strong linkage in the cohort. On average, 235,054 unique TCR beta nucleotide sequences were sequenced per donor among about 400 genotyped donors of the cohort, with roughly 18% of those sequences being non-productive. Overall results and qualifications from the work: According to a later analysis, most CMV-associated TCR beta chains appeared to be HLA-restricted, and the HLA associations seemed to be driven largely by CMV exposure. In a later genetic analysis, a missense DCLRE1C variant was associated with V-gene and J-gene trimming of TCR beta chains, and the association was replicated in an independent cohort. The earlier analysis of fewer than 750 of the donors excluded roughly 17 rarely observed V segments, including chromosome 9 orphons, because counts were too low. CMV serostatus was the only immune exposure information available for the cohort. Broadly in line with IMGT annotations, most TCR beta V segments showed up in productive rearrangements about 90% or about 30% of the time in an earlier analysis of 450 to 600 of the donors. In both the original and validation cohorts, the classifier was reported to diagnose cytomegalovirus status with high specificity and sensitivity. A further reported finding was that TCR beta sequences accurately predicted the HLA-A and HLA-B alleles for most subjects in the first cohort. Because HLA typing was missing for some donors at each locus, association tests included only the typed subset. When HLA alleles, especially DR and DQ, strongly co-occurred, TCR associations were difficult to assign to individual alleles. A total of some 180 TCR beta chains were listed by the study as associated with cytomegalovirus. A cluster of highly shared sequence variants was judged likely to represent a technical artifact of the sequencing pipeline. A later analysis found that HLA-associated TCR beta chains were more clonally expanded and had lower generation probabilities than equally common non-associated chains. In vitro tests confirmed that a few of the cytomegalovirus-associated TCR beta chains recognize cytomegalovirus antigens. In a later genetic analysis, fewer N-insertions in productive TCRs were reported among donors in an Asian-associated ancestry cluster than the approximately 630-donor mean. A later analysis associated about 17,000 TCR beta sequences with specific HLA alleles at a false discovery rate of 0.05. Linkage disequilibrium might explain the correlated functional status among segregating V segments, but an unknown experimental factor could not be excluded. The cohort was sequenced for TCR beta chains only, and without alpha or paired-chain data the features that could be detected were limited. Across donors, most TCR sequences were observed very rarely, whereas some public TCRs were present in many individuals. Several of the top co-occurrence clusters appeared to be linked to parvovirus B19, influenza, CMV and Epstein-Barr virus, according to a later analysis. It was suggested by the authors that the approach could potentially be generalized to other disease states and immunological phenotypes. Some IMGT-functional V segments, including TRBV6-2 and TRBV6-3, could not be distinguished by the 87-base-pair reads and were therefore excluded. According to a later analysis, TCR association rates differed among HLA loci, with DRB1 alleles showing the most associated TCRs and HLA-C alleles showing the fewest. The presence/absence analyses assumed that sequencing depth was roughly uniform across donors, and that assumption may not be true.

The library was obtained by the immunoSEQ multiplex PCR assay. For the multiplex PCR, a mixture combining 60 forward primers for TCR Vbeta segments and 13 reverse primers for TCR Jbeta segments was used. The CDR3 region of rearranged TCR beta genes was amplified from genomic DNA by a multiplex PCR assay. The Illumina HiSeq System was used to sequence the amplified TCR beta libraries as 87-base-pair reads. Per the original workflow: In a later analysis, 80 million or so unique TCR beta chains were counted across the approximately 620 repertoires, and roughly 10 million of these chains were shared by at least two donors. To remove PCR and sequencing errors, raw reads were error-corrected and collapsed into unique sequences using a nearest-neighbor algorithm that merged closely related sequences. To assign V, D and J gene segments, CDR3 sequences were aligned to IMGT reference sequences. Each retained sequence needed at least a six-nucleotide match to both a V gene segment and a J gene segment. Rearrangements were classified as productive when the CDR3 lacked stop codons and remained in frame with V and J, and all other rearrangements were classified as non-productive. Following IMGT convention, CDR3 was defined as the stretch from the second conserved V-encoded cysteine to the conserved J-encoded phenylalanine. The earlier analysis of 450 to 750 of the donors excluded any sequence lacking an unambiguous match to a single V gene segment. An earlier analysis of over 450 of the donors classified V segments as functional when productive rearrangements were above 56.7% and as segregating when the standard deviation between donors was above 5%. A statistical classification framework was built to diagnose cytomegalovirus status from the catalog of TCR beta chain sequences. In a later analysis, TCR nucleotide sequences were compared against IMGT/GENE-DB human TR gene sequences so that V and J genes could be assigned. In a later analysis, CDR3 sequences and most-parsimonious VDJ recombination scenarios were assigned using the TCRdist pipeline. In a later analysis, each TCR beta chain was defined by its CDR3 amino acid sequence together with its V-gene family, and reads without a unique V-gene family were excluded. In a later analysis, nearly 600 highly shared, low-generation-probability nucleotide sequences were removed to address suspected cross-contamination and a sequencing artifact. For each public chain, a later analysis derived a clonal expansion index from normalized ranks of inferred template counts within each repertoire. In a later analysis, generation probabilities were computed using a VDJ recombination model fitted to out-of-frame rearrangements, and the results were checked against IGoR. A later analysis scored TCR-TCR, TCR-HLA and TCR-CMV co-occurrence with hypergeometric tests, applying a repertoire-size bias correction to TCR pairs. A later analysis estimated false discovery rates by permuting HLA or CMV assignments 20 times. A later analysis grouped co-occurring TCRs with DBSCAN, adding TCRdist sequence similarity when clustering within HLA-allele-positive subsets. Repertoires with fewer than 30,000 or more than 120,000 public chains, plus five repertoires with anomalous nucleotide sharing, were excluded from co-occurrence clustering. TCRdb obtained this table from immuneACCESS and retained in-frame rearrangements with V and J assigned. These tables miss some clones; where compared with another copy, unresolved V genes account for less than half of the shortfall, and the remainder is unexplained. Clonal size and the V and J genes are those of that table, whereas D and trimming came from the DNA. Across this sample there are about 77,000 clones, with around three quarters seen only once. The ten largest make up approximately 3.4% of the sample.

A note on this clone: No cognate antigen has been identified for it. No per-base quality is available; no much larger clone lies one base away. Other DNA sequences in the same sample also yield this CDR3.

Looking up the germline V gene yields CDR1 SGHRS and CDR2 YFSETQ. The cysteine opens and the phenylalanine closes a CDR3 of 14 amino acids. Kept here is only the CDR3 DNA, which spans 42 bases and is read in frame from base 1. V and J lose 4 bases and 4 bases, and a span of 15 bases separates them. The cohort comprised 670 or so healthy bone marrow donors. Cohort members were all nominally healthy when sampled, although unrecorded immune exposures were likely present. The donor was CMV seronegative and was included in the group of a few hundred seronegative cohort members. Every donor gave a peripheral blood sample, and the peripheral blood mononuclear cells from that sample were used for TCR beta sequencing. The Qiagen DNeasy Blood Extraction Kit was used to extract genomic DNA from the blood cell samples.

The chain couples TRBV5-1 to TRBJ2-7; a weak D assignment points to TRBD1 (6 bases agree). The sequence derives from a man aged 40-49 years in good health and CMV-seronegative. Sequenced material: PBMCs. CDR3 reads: CASSTQGHRYEQYF. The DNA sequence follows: TGCGCCAGCAGCACCCAGGGACATAGATACGAGCAGTACTTC.